This TCR beta chain appears in the sequencing data of a study of cytomegalovirus exposure and HLA in healthy donors. Turning to the study itself: HLA-typed donors were the source of approximately 85 million unique TCRs, which an early data release held. Study-wide results and caveats: A further, later analysis showed that HLA-associated TCR beta chains (compared with equally common others) were more clonally expanded. Common viral pathogens seemed to be connected with several of the most significant clusters, according to a later analysis.

The PCR ran on 60 Vbeta and 13 Jbeta primers. This table comes from immunoSEQ multiplex PCR, and its TCRdb copy is limited to in-frame clones, with some not included. The table shows approximately 110,000 clones, with around 79% occurring only once. Concerning this clone itself: Antigen specificity is unknown.

The trim removed 8 bases at V and 5 bases at J, leaving 3 bases unmatched. The CDR3 consists of 13 residues. Germline V CDR1 and CDR2: ENHRY, SYGVKD. The rearrangement uses TRBV10-3 and TRBJ2-1; 10 bases fit TRBD2. Sequencing input: PBMCs. This TCR was sampled from a middle-aged woman in good health and CMV-seronegative. CDR3 protein: CAILTSGDNEQFF. Written as DNA, the CDR3 is TGTGCCATCCTAACTAGCGGGGACAATGAGCAGTTCTTC.